Detailed here is one T cell receptor (beta chain). Its antigen is unidentified. Some clones are missing from TCRdb's copy, which holds only in-frame ones; the method was immunoSEQ multiplex PCR. The top ten clones hold around 1.7% of a sample with around 140,000 clones, 89% of them seen once. The record originates from a study of T cells in localized non-small cell lung cancer. Study conclusions and caveats: Blood T cell density predicted longer survival; adjacent-lung clonality, shorter. Median approximately 58 top-100 tumor clones were shared with paired adjacent lung. The study found T cell clonality highest in uninvolved adjacent lung, above tumor. The tumor had only one region sequenced, so heterogeneity remains possible.

The specimen comprised peripheral blood, sampled before any cancer treatment. The sequence derives from a female donor over 55 with stage I lung adenocarcinoma.

The CDR3 nucleotides read TGTGCCAGTAGTGCGGGACAGGCGATAGGCGGCAATCAGCCCCAGCATTTT. Translated, it gives CASSAGQAIGGNQPQHF. The chain recombines TRBV19 with TRBJ1-5; 8 bases are shared with TRBD1. The CDR3 is 17 residues long. Germline V lookup: CDR1 LNHDA, CDR2 SQIVND (reference sequence). V shed 5 bases, J shed 2 bases, and the junction held 11 bases outside the gene matches.